Presented here are 32 T cell receptor beta chains from one specimen sequenced in a study of regulatory T cells in long-lasting Graves disease. Specified time point: persistent/refractory GD, antithyroid drugs over 5 years with positive TRAb. Researchers made the TCR library from RNA that was extracted from PBMCs. CDR3-region Arm-PCR and iRepertoire HTBI primers produced the TCR beta libraries. Via MiXCR, TCRdb re-called the multiplex PCR reads, giving one row per CDR3 protein. The sample has 500,000 to 800,000 distinct CDR3 sequences; approximately 31% are singletons. The sequencing here drew on peripheral blood mononuclear cells (PBMCs), taken when the disease was refractory, from a patient treated with antithyroid drugs. Source of these receptors: a female donor with Graves disease.

The rearrangement links TRBV3-1 to TRBJ2-2; D is unresolved. V gave up 1 base and J gave up 4 bases, with 4 bases separating them. Germline-derived CDR1 and CDR2 are LGHDT and YNNKEL (reference sequence). This CDR3 region has 13 residues. CDR3 nucleotide sequence: TGTGCCAGCAGCCAAGGGAGCACCGGGGAGCTGTTTTTT. Its translation: CASSQGSTGELFF.

Ten or more counts support this clonotype. The rearrangement links TRBV12-3 or TRBV12-4 to TRBJ2-5; 10 bases are shared with TRBD2. V trimming: 3 bases; J trimming: 2 bases; junction bases outside the gene matches: 3. The CDR3 totals 15 residues. The chain's CDR3 is CASSFEREGQETQYF. CDR3 sequence (DNA): TGTGCCAGCAGTTTCGAGCGGGAGGGTCAAGAGACCCAGTACTTC.

This clonotype was seen only a few times. One end of the junction varies from germline; a read error may be responsible. This rearrangement joins TRBV5-1 to TRBJ1-1; TRBD1 might be the D (5 bases). Germline loops: CDR1 SGHRS, CDR2 YFSETQ. The CDR3 loop spans 15 amino acids. The CDR3 sequence is CASSLADIRNTEAFF. Written as DNA, the CDR3 is TGTGCCAGCAGCTTGGCGGACATACGGAACACTGAAGCTTTCTTT.

This clonotype was found a few times. The chain combines TRBV6-5 with TRBJ2-7; D call uncertain. CDR1 MNHEY and CDR2 SVGAGI come from the germline V gene. Deletions cut 2 bases from V and 2 bases from J, with 13 bases between. This CDR3 comprises 15 residues. In nucleotides, the CDR3 is TGTGCCAGCAGTTACCCCCGGATCGGAACCTACGAGCAGTACTTC. This translates into CASSYPRIGTYEQYF.

This clonotype was counted a few times. The chain couples TRBV20-1 to TRBJ1-6; D gene uncertain. This CDR3 contains 14 residues. The germline V gene encodes CDR1 DFQATT and CDR2 SNEGSKA (reference sequence). V gave up 3 bases and J gave up 9 bases, with 15 bases separating them. The CDR3 DNA sequence: TGCAGTGCTAGTAAGGGAATCGGGATTTCACCCCTCCACTTT. It specifies CSASKGIGISPLHF.

This clonotype has at least ten counts. The chain uses TRBV12-3 or TRBV12-4 and TRBJ1-6, with a possible D match to TRBD1 (6 bases). This CDR3 is 14 amino acids long. Trimming left V 4 bases short and J 7 bases short, with 11 bases between. CDR3 sequence (DNA): TGTGCCAGCAGTTCCTCAGGGGCAAATTCACCCCTCCACTTT. Protein sequence: CASSSSGANSPLHF.

Only a few counts were recorded for this clonotype. The rearrangement links TRBV30 to TRBJ2-5; TRBD2 aligns across 9 bases. CDR3 length equals 17 residues. Germline trimming cut 0 bases from V and 1 base from J; bases unmatched to any gene: 9. From germline, CDR1 is GTSNPN and CDR2 SVGIG (reference sequence). The DNA of the CDR3 is TGTGCCTGGAGTGTAGGCGGGAGGGCCCCCTCCCAAGAGACCCAGTACTTC. This encodes CAWSVGGRAPSQETQYF.

This clonotype appeared a few times. The chain is built from TRBV5-6 and TRBJ2-5, with D perhaps matching TRBD1 (5 bases). The CDR3 sequence is 18 residues long. The germline V and J ends were trimmed by 4 bases and 5 bases, with 27 bases remaining between them. Germline assignment: CDR1 SGHDT and CDR2 YYEEEE. The CDR3: CASSTRWGQNQGKETQYF. The CDR3 coding sequence is TGTGCCAGCAGCACCCGATGGGGCCAGAACCAGGGAAAGGAGACCCAGTACTTC.

In this sample, this clonotype turned up many times. The J gene is TRBJ2-2, the V gene TRBV11-3; 7 nucleotides match TRBD1. This CDR3 spans 15 amino acids. Trimming at V came to 6 bases and at J to 1 base, leaving 5 bases not matched to a gene. Germline V gene lookup returns CDR1 SGHNT and CDR2 YENEEA. CDR3 sequence (DNA): TGTGCCAGCAGTCCGCGGACAGGGAACACCGGGGAGCTGTTTTTT. As protein: CASSPRTGNTGELFF.

The chain carries TRBV28 and TRBJ1-5; TRBD1 matches at 8 bases. The CDR3 consists of 15 residues. Trimming at V came to 3 bases and at J to 9 bases, leaving 10 bases not matched to a gene. Germline V gene lookup returns CDR1 MDHEN and CDR2 SYDVKM. The CDR3 DNA reads TGTGCCAGCAGTTTGGCAGGGGGCTCCCGGGGGCCCCAGCATTTT. It yields the protein CASSLAGGSRGPQHF.

Ten or more counts support this clonotype. The chain is built from TRBV2 and TRBJ1-1, with a tentative D call TRBD1 (5 bases). V was trimmed by 2 bases and J by 7 bases, leaving 14 bases between them. Germline loops: CDR1 SNHLY, CDR2 FYNNEI. This CDR3 contains 14 residues. CDR3 residues: CASSEQGPSGEAFF. CDR3 nucleotide sequence: TGTGCCAGCAGTGAACAGGGACCCAGCGGTGAAGCTTTCTTT.

V is TRBV10-3 and J is TRBJ1-1; the match to TRBD1 covers 12 bases. The germline CDR1 and CDR2 sequences are ENHRY and SYGVKD. The CDR3 is made up of 15 amino acids. V shed 5 bases and J 5 bases; nucleotides not matched to a gene: 6. The CDR3 loop is CAISYPGQGATEAFF. DNA of the CDR3: TGTGCCATCAGTTATCCGGGACAGGGGGCTACTGAAGCTTTCTTT.

Points on this clonotype: This may be a read error: a much more frequent sequence differs by one nucleotide. V gene TRBV2 combines with J gene TRBJ1-2, with 7 bases matching TRBD1. Per germline, CDR1 SNHLY and CDR2 FYNNEI. V lost 5 bases and J lost 3; bases outside the gene matches: 3. The CDR3 sequence is 13 residues long. CDR3 protein: CASSPQGHYGYTF. Written as DNA, the CDR3 is TGTGCCAGCAGTCCACAGGGGCACTATGGCTACACCTTC.

This clonotype came up a few times. The chain uses TRBV7-6 and TRBJ1-5; weak D call: TRBD1 (6 bases). This CDR3 contains 15 residues. Germline loops: CDR1 SGHVS, CDR2 FNYEAQ. V lost 1 base, J lost 9 bases, and 16 bases lay in between. CDR3 sequence reads: CASSLGARGARPQHF. Here the CDR3 DNA reads TGTGCCAGCAGCTTAGGAGCCAGGGGTGCTCGGCCCCAGCATTTT.

The chain links TRBV7-6 to TRBJ2-7, with TRBD1 identical over 9 bases. V lost 4 bases, J lost 9 bases, and 16 bases stayed unmatched. The CDR3 runs 16 residues. Looked up from germline, CDR1 is SGHVS and CDR2 is FNYEAQ. The CDR3 DNA reads TGTGCCAGCAGCTCACACCCGACAGACAGGGGGAACGGGCAGTACTTC. Protein sequence: CASSSHPTDRGNGQYF.

V is TRBV5-5 and J is TRBJ2-7, with no clear D. V lost 0 bases and J 0 bases, leaving 13 bases between the germline ends. CDR3 length equals 16 residues. Germline V CDR1 and CDR2: SGHKS, YYEKEE (reference sequence). The CDR3 is CASSLAGDRSSYEQYF. The CDR3 DNA reads as TGTGCCAGCAGCTTGGCTGGCGATCGATCCTCCTACGAGCAGTACTTC.

Many counts were recorded for this clonotype. V gene TRBV11-2 combines with J gene TRBJ1-4; TRBD1 might be the D (5 bases). The CDR3 has 13 amino acids. The V end lost 5 bases, the J end lost 7 bases, and 11 bases lay between the germline ends. Germline CDR1 SGHAT, CDR2 FQNNGV. This chain's CDR3 is CASSSRGVEKLFF. CDR3 DNA: TGTGCCAGCAGCAGTAGGGGCGTTGAAAAACTGTTTTTT.

The J gene is TRBJ1-1, the V gene TRBV19, with unresolved D. The germline CDR1 and CDR2 sequences are LNHDA and SQIVND (reference sequence). V was trimmed by 6 bases and J by 5 bases, leaving 7 bases between them. CDR3 size: 11 residues. CDR3 region: CASRWKTEAFF. CDR3 in DNA: TGTGCCAGTAGGTGGAAGACTGAAGCTTTCTTT.

V gene TRBV7-9 combines with J gene TRBJ2-3; 8 nucleotides match TRBD2. V was pared by 1 base and J by 1 base, with 7 bases of the junction left unmatched. CDR1 and CDR2 from the germline V gene are SEHNR and FQNEAQ (reference sequence). This CDR3 spans 17 amino acids. CDR3 coding DNA: TGTGCCAGCAGCTTAGGTGCAGCGGGAGCCCGCACAGATACGCAGTATTTT. Translated: CASSLGAAGARTDTQYF.

The sample holds a few counts of this clonotype. The chain employs TRBV27 and TRBJ2-7; D not certain. The germline V and J ends were trimmed by 5 bases and 3 bases, with 8 bases remaining between them. The V gene's germline CDR1 is MNHEY and CDR2 SMNVEV (reference sequence). This CDR3 is built from 12 residues. The CDR3 bases are TGTGCCAGCAGTCCGAATAACTACGAGCAGTACTTC. It codes for CASSPNNYEQYF.

This clonotype was counted only a few times. The rearrangement joins TRBV24-1 to TRBJ2-7, with unresolved D. CDR1 is KGHDR, CDR2 SFDVKD, per germline. The CDR3 consists of 10 residues. V shed 7 bases and J shed 4 bases, with 4 bases lying between them. CDR3 in amino acids: CATRVYEQYF. The CDR3 DNA sequence: TGTGCCACCAGGGTTTACGAGCAGTACTTC.

CDR3 protein: CASSFGLDSPLHF. Written as DNA, the CDR3 is TGCGCCAGCAGCTTCGGACTAGATTCACCCCTCCACTTT. The V gene is TRBV5-1, the J gene TRBJ1-6; D ambiguous. The V end was cut by 2 bases, the J end by 8 bases, with 8 bases between. The CDR3 totals 13 residues. Germline loops: CDR1 SGHRS, CDR2 YFSETQ.

The genes are TRBV30 and TRBJ2-7; TRBD1 aligns across 10 bases. J was trimmed by 2 bases and V by 0 bases; bases with no gene match: 4. The CDR3 totals 15 residues. Germline CDR1 reads GTSNPN; CDR2 reads SVGIG (reference sequence). CDR3 nucleotide sequence: TGTGCCTGGAGTGTCCGGGACAGGGGCACCTACGAGCAGTACTTC. Its translation: CAWSVRDRGTYEQYF.

This clonotype was observed a few times. The V and J genes are TRBV9 and TRBJ2-7; D is uncertain. From germline, CDR1 is SGDLS and CDR2 YYNGEE. The CDR3 is 13 residues long. Trimming took off 0 bases at V and 7 bases at J, with 11 bases between the two ends. The chain's CDR3 is CASSVVVDGEQYF. CDR3 in DNA: TGTGCCAGCAGCGTAGTAGTGGACGGTGAGCAGTACTTC. Using reference TRBV9 and TRBJ2-7 for the parts outside the CDR3, the full variable domain is DSGVTQTPKHLITATGQRVTLRCSPRSGDLSVYWYQQSLDQGLQFLIQYYNGEERAKGNILERFSAQQFPDLHSELNLSSLELGDSALYFCASSVVVDGEQYFGPGTRLTVT.

The chain links TRBV2 to TRBJ2-7; the D gene is possibly TRBD2 (5 bases). The V end lost 6 bases, the J end lost 5 bases, and 11 bases lay between the germline ends. The germline CDR1 and CDR2 sequences are SNHLY and FYNNEI. The CDR3 covers 12 residues. The CDR3 DNA sequence: TGTGCCAGCAGGGGCCTCGGGAACGAGCAGTACTTC. Translated: CASRGLGNEQYF.

The rearrangement links TRBV10-3 to TRBJ1-2; unclear D gene. The CDR3 contains 11 residues. In germline, CDR1 is ENHRY, CDR2 SYGVKD. Trimming took off 8 bases at V and 7 bases at J, with 11 bases between the two ends. The CDR3 loop reads CAIGEASGYTF. For the CDR3, the DNA is TGTGCCATCGGGGAGGCAAGTGGCTACACCTTC.

CDR3: CASSMTGRNEAFF. In DNA form, the CDR3 reads TGTGCCAGTAGTATGACAGGTAGGAATGAAGCTTTCTTT. The rearrangement links TRBV19 to TRBJ1-1; the D gene is possibly TRBD1 (6 bases). V shed 3 bases and J shed 7 bases, with 12 bases lying between them. The germline CDR1 and CDR2 sequences are LNHDA and SQIVND (reference sequence). The CDR3 extends over 13 amino acids.

Turning to this clonotype: One junction end does not reproduce the germline sequence, and a read error may be involved. This chain connects TRBV30 to TRBJ2-5; the D is unclear. Germline V gives CDR1 GTSNPN, CDR2 SVGIG (reference sequence). The CDR3 length is 10 residues. The CDR3 coding sequence is TGTGCCTTGAGTCGGGAGACCCAGTACTTC. Amino acid sequence: CALSRETQYF.

This clonotype was detected a few times. This chain links TRBV20-1 with TRBJ1-1; D gene unclear. Trimming cost V 7 bases and J 6 bases, with 12 bases left between them. This CDR3 region has 11 residues. Germline loops: CDR1 DFQATT, CDR2 SNEGSKA (reference sequence). CDR3: CSVPEVPEAFF. DNA for the CDR3: TGCAGTGTTCCGGAGGTTCCTGAAGCTTTCTTT.

The chain recombines TRBV27 with TRBJ2-7, with 7 positions matching TRBD1. Germline V CDR1 and CDR2: MNHEY, SMNVEV (reference sequence). The V gene end was trimmed by 6 bases and the J gene end by 3 bases; junction bases not matched to a gene: 8. The CDR3 spans 14 residues. The CDR3 DNA is TGTGCCAGCAGGGCAGACAGGGTGGGCTACGAGCAGTACTTC. Residues: CASRADRVGYEQYF.

For this clonotype: This may stem from a read error, because a much larger clone lies one nucleotide away. The rearrangement uses TRBV12-5 and TRBJ1-2, with a possible D match to TRBD1 (5 bases). The CDR3 runs to 13 residues. Germline CDR1 LGHNT, CDR2 FRNRAP. Trimming cost V 4 bases and J 8 bases, with 14 bases left between them. CDR3 DNA sequence: TGTGCTAGTGGTTCGGCCGGGACTGAAGGCTACACCTTC. It codes for CASGSAGTEGYTF.

The chain carries TRBV5-1 and TRBJ1-4; 9 bases line up with TRBD1. The V segment lost 4 bases and the J segment 13 bases; nucleotides outside the gene matches: 8. CDR3 size: 13 residues. Germline CDR1 is SGHRS and CDR2 is YFSETQ. CDR3 protein: CASSPGTGFILFF. In nucleotides, the CDR3 is TGCGCCAGCAGCCCAGGGACAGGGTTTATACTGTTTTTT.